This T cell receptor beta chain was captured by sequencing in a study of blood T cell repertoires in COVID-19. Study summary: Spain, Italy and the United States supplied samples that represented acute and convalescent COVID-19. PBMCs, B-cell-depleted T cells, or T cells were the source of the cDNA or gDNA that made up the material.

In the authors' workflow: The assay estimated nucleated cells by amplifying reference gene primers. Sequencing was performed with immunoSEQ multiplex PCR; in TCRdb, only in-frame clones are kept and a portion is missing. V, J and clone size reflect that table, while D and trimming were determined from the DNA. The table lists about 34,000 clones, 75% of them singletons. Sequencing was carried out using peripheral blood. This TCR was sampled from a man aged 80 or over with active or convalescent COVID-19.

This CDR3 is CASRPDKREQYF. The CDR3 coding sequence is TGTGCCAGCAGGCCGGACAAGAGAGAGCAGTACTTC. This chain links TRBV6-5 with TRBJ2-7, with D tentatively TRBD1 (5 bases). This CDR3 is built from 12 residues. The germline V gene encodes CDR1 MNHEY and CDR2 SVGAGI. The V and J ends lost 6 bases and 7 bases respectively, with 13 bases between them.